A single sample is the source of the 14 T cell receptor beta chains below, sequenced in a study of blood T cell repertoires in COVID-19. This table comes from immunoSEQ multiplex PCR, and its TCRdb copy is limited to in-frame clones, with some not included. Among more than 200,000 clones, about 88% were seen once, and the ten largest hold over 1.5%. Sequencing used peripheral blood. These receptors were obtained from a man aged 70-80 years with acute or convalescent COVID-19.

The CDR3 reads CASSQVSYGYTF. The CDR3, as DNA: TGCGCCAGCAGCCAAGTCAGCTATGGCTACACCTTC. The rearrangement uses TRBV4-1 and TRBJ1-2, with no clear D. Germline CDR1 MGHRA, CDR2 YSYEKL. Trimming took 1 base from V and 4 from J, leaving 4 bases between them. This CDR3 spans 12 amino acids.

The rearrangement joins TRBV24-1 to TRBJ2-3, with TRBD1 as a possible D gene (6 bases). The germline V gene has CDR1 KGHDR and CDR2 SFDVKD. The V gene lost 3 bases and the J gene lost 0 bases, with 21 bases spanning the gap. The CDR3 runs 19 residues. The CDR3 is CATSDRRRGTYSSTDTQYF. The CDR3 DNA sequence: TGTGCCACCAGTGATCGGCGCAGGGGCACTTATTCTAGCACAGATACGCAGTATTTT.

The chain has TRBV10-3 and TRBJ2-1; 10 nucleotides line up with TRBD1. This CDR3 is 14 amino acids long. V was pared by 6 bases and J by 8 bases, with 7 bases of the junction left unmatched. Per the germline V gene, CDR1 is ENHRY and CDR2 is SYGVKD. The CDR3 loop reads CAIRAGQGRDEQFF. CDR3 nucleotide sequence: TGTGCCATCAGGGCGGGACAGGGGCGCGATGAGCAGTTCTTC.

The CDR3 DNA is TGTGCCAGCAGCTTAGAAGCGGGTGGGGTGAACACTGAAGCTTTCTTT. Its protein product is CASSLEAGGVNTEAFF. The chain has TRBV7-9 and TRBJ1-1; D not resolved. The CDR3 runs 16 residues. The germline V gene encodes CDR1 SEHNR and CDR2 FQNEAQ (reference sequence). V was cut by 1 base and J by 0 bases, with 12 bases left in between.

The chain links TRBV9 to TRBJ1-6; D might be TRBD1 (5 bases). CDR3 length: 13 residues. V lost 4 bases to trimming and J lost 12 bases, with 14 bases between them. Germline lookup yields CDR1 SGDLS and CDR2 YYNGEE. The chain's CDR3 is CASSPFGGGPLHF. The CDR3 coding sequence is TGTGCCAGCAGCCCGTTTGGGGGAGGACCCCTCCACTTT.

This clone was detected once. This chain's CDR3 is CASSASGSRSYNEQFF. CDR3 DNA: TGCGCCAGCAGCGCTAGCGGGAGTAGGTCCTACAATGAGCAGTTCTTC. The V gene is TRBV5-1, the J gene TRBJ2-1; 10 bases fit TRBD2. V was clipped by 4 bases and J by 1 base; unmatched bases: 5. Germline V CDR1 and CDR2: SGHRS, YFSETQ. There are 16 residues in the CDR3.

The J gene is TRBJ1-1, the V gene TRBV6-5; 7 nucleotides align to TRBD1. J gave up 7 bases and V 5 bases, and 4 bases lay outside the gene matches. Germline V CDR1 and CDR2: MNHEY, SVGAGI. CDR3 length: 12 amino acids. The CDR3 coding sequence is TGTGCCAGCAGTCACGGACAGGTTGAAGCTTTCTTT. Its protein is CASSHGQVEAFF.

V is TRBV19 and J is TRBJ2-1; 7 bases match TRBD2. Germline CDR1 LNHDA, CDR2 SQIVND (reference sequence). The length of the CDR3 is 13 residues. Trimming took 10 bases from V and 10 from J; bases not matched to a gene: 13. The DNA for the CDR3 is TGTGCCACCAGACTAGCTGGGACGGGGGAGCAGTTCTTC. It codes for CATRLAGTGEQFF.

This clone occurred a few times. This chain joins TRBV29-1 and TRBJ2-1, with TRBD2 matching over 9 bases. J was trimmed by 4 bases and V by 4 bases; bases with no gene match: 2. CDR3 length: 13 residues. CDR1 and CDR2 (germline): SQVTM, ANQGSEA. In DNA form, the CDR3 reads TGCAGCGTTGGGACTAGCGTTTACAATGAGCAGTTCTTC. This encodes CSVGTSVYNEQFF.

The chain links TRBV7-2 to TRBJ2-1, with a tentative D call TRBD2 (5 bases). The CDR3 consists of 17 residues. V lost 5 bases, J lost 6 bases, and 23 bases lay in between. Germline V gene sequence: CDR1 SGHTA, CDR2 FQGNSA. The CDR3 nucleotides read TGTGCCAGCAGCCCCCAACCACCCGCCTCCGCGGGCAATGAGCAGTTCTTC. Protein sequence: CASSPQPPASAGNEQFF. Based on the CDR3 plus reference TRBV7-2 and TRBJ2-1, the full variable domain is GAGVSQSPSNKVTEKGKDVELRCDPISGHTALYWYRQSLGQGLEFLIYFQGNSAPDKSGLPSDRFSAERTGGSVSTLTIQRTQQEDSAVYLCASSPQPPASAGNEQFFGPGTRLTVL.

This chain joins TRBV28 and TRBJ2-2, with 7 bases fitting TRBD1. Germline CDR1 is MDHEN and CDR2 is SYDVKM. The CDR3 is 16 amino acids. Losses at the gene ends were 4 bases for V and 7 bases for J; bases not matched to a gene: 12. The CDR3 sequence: CASSSPGQARVGELFF. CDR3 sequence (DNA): TGTGCCAGCAGTTCGCCCGGACAGGCACGCGTCGGGGAGCTGTTTTTT.

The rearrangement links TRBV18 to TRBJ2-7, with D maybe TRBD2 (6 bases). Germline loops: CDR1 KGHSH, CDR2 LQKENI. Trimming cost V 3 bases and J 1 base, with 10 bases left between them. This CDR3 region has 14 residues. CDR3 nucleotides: TGTGCCAGCTCACCGCAGACTAGTTCCTACGAGCAGTACTTC. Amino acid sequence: CASSPQTSSYEQYF.

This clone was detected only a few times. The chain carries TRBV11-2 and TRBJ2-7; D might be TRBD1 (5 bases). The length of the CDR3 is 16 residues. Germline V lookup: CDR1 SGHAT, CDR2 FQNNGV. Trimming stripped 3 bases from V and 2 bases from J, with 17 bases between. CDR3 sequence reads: CASSFMQGTPTYEQYF. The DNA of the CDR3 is TGTGCCAGCAGCTTTATGCAGGGCACTCCTACCTACGAGCAGTACTTC.

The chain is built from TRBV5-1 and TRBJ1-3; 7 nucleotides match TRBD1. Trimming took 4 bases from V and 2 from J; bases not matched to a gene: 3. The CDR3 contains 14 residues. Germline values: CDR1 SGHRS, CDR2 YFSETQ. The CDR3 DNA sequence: TGCGCCAGCAGCCCTCAGGGGGCTGGAAACACCATATATTTT. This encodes CASSPQGAGNTIYF. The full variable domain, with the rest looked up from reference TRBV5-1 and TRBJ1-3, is KAGVTQTPRYLIKTRGQQVTLSCSPISGHRSVSWYQQTPGQGLQFLFEYFSETQRNKGNFPGRFSGRQFSNSRSEMNVSTLELGDSALYLCASSPQGAGNTIYFGEGSWLTVV.